The 27 T cell receptor beta chains below were found in one sample sequenced in a study of cytomegalovirus exposure and HLA in healthy donors. Amplification used 60 Vbeta primers and 13 Jbeta primers. Clones were sequenced by immunoSEQ multiplex PCR, and TCRdb holds only the in-frame ones, with some missing. The sample holds fewer than 300,000 clones, roughly 89% seen once. What was sequenced was PBMCs. The receptors here all came from a man aged 35 to 55 in good health and CMV-seropositive.

The chain uses TRBV6-1 and TRBJ2-1; the match to TRBD1 covers 8 bases. This CDR3 spans 14 amino acids. Unmatched junction bases numbered 6, after V lost 7 bases and J lost 4 bases. The germline V gene encodes CDR1 MNHNS and CDR2 SASEGT. The CDR3 protein is CASTRTGLYNEQFF. The CDR3 region has the DNA TGTGCCAGCACCCGGACAGGGCTGTACAATGAGCAGTTCTTC.

The rearrangement joins TRBV5-1 to TRBJ2-2; D remains unclear. The CDR3 is 16 residues long. The germline V and J ends were trimmed by 4 bases and 0 bases, with 13 bases remaining between them. The germline V gene has CDR1 SGHRS and CDR2 YFSETQ. The CDR3 DNA sequence: TGCGCCAGCAGCCTCCCGGTGGCGGCGAACACCGGGGAGCTGTTTTTT. As protein: CASSLPVAANTGELFF.

This clone has just a few counts. The chain uses TRBV7-9 and TRBJ2-5, with a possible D match to TRBD2 (5 bases). This CDR3 is built from 12 residues. V was pared by 1 base and J by 5 bases, with 5 bases between. CDR1 and CDR2 (germline): SEHNR, FQNEAQ (reference sequence). CDR3 residues: CASSLERETQYF. CDR3 coding DNA: TGTGCCAGCAGCTTAGAGCGGGAGACCCAGTACTTC.

In its sample, this clone was seen once. The genes are TRBV7-9 and TRBJ2-7, with D possibly matching TRBD2 (6 bases). The CDR3 contains 14 residues. The V end was cut by 4 bases, the J end by 4 bases, with 14 bases between. Germline loops: CDR1 SEHNR, CDR2 FQNEAQ (reference sequence). In DNA, the CDR3 is TGTGCCAGCAGCTCGCCGCGGGACCTATACGAGCAGTACTTC. This sequence encodes CASSSPRDLYEQYF.

This chain links TRBV7-2 with TRBJ2-3; 7 bases agree with TRBD2. V shed 5 bases, J shed 4 bases, and the junction held 12 bases outside the gene matches. The length of the CDR3 is 16 residues. In germline, CDR1 is SGHTA, CDR2 FQGNSA. The CDR3 nucleotides are TGTGCCAGCAGCCCCCGGGGGGTCGGGTCGGCAGATACGCAGTATTTT. It encodes CASSPRGVGSADTQYF.

This sequence joins TRBV5-1 and TRBJ2-3, with 7 bases that match TRBD2. Germline CDR1 is SGHRS and CDR2 is YFSETQ. J was trimmed by 4 bases and V by 4 bases; bases with no gene match: 12. The CDR3 runs 16 residues. As DNA, the CDR3 is TGCGCCAGCAGCGGGACTAACACTAGGACGGCAGATACGCAGTATTTT. Its protein product is CASSGTNTRTADTQYF.

The rearrangement uses TRBV6-5 and TRBJ2-7; D possibly corresponds to TRBD2 (7 bases). Germline assignment: CDR1 MNHEY and CDR2 SVGAGI. The CDR3 runs to 14 residues. V dropped 5 bases and J dropped 5 bases, with 16 bases sitting between them. The CDR3 DNA sequence: TGTGCCAGCAGTGAACAGGAGGGGGGGAACGAGCAGTACTTC. Protein product: CASSEQEGGNEQYF.

This chain joins TRBV18 and TRBJ1-1; 7 nucleotides agree with TRBD1. The CDR3 totals 13 residues. With V trimmed by 6 bases and J by 5 bases, 6 bases remained unmatched. Germline V gives CDR1 KGHSH, CDR2 LQKENI. The CDR3: CASSDRAGTEAFF. The DNA of the CDR3 is TGTGCCAGCTCCGACAGGGCGGGGACTGAAGCTTTCTTT.

The genes are TRBV5-5 and TRBJ1-2; 7 nucleotides align to TRBD1. CDR3 length: 15 residues. Germline values: CDR1 SGHKS, CDR2 YYEKEE (reference sequence). The J segment lost 4 bases and the V segment lost 4 bases, leaving 10 bases of the junction unmatched. For the CDR3, the DNA is TGTGCCAGCAGCGAGATGGACAGGTTCTCCTATGGCTACACCTTC. Encoded protein: CASSEMDRFSYGYTF.

The J gene is TRBJ2-7, the V gene TRBV4-2, with D tentatively TRBD1 (7 bases). Per the germline V gene, CDR1 is LGHNA and CDR2 is YNFKEQ. Trimming shortened V by 2 bases and J by 6 bases, and 17 bases separated the two germline ends. The CDR3 contains 15 residues. CDR3 sequence: CASSQFQGGSREQYF. CDR3 in DNA: TGTGCCAGCAGCCAATTTCAGGGGGGCTCGCGCGAGCAGTACTTC.

The chain combines TRBV5-6 with TRBJ2-7, with no clear D. CDR1 is SGHDT and CDR2 is YYEEEE in the germline V gene. The V end was cut by 0 bases, the J end by 7 bases, with 11 bases between. This CDR3 has 13 amino acids. The CDR3 reads CASSLAVGQEQYF. The CDR3 DNA follows: TGTGCCAGCAGCTTGGCAGTGGGCCAGGAGCAGTACTTC.

The rearrangement uses TRBV19 and TRBJ2-1; 10 bases line up with TRBD1. Germline CDR1 LNHDA, CDR2 SQIVND (reference sequence). The CDR3 consists of 16 residues. V was clipped by 6 bases and J by 4 bases; unmatched bases: 9. The CDR3 coding sequence is TGTGCCAGTAGCAAAAGGTCGGGACAGGGGTACAATGAGCAGTTCTTC. Protein: CASSKRSGQGYNEQFF.

V and J are TRBV7-9 and TRBJ2-5, with 8 positions matching TRBD1. This CDR3 spans 14 amino acids. CDR1 SEHNR and CDR2 FQNEAQ come from the germline V gene (reference sequence). The trim removed 4 bases at V and 4 bases at J, leaving 5 bases unmatched. As DNA, the CDR3 is TGTGCCAGCAGCTCGCAGGGGGCGAGAGAGACCCAGTACTTC. Protein product: CASSSQGARETQYF.

The chain couples TRBV5-1 to TRBJ2-1, with 7 nucleotides matching TRBD2. The CDR3 has 15 residues. J was trimmed by 8 bases and V by 3 bases; bases with no gene match: 11. Germline CDR1 SGHRS, CDR2 YFSETQ. The CDR3 spells CASSWGSLASDEQFF. The DNA for the CDR3 is TGCGCCAGCAGCTGGGGGTCACTAGCGTCCGATGAGCAGTTCTTC.

The chain carries TRBV19 and TRBJ1-2; D not certain. The V and J ends lost 4 bases and 4 bases respectively, with 16 bases between them. The CDR3 sequence is 15 residues long. The germline gives CDR1 LNHDA, CDR2 SQIVND (reference sequence). The CDR3 bases are TGTGCCAGTAGTAGCGGTGGGAGAGGTAGCTATGGCTACACCTTC. Protein sequence: CASSSGGRGSYGYTF.

This rearrangement joins TRBV9 to TRBJ1-1, with 10 nucleotides matching TRBD1. Germline trimming cut 4 bases from V and 1 base from J; bases unmatched to any gene: 4. CDR1 SGDLS and CDR2 YYNGEE come from the germline V gene. CDR3 length: 15 residues. The CDR3 reads CASSPWTGGNTEAFF. CDR3 bases: TGTGCCAGCAGCCCTTGGACAGGGGGGAACACTGAAGCTTTCTTT.

V gene TRBV27 combines with J gene TRBJ1-2; TRBD1 agrees at 9 bases. Trimming at V came to 6 bases and at J to 4 bases, leaving 6 bases not matched to a gene. Germline V gives CDR1 MNHEY, CDR2 SMNVEV (reference sequence). This CDR3 region has 14 residues. CDR3 DNA: TGTGCCAGCAGAATTGGACAGGGGCGCTATGGCTACACCTTC. Translated, it gives CASRIGQGRYGYTF.

The rearrangement links TRBV6-6 to TRBJ2-7, with D possibly matching TRBD2 (5 bases). V lost 5 bases to trimming and J lost 7 bases, with 15 bases between them. The CDR3 totals 13 residues. CDR1 is MNHNY, CDR2 SVGAGI, per germline (reference sequence). The CDR3 DNA sequence: TGTGCCAGCAGTCCCTGGACGGGAAGGGAGCAGTACTTC. This sequence encodes CASSPWTGREQYF.

The V gene is TRBV6-5, the J gene TRBJ2-7, with TRBD1 matching 7 bases. Unmatched junction bases numbered 4, after V lost 5 bases and J lost 3 bases. The length of the CDR3 is 13 residues. CDR1 MNHEY and CDR2 SVGAGI come from the germline V gene. The CDR3 region is CASSTGADYEQYF. Written as DNA, the CDR3 is TGTGCCAGCAGTACAGGGGCCGACTACGAGCAGTACTTC.

V and J are TRBV5-4 and TRBJ2-1; tentatively, D is TRBD2 (5 bases). CDR3 length equals 16 residues. CDR1 and CDR2 (germline): SGHNT, YYREEE (reference sequence). The germline V and J ends were trimmed by 4 bases and 3 bases, with 17 bases remaining between them. Here the CDR3 DNA reads TGTGCCAGCAGCCAAACTCTAGGGAGAGGCTACAATGAGCAGTTCTTC. Translating it yields CASSQTLGRGYNEQFF. The whole variable domain, filled in from reference TRBV5-4 and TRBJ2-1, reads ETGVTQSPTHLIKTRGQQVTLRCSSQSGHNTVSWYQQALGQGPQFIFQYYREEENGRGNFPPRFSGLQFPNYSSELNVNALELDDSALYLCASSQTLGRGYNEQFFGPGTRLTVL.

This clone has only one observation. The gene calls are TRBV2 and TRBJ2-7; 10 bases match TRBD1. The trim removed 8 bases at V and 3 bases at J, leaving 4 bases unmatched. Germline loops: CDR1 SNHLY, CDR2 FYNNEI. The CDR3 is 13 residues long. The CDR3 nucleotides are TGTGCCAGCGGCCGGGACAGGGGCTACGAGCAGTACTTC. Amino acids: CASGRDRGYEQYF.

This clone was found once. V is TRBV11-2 and J is TRBJ2-5; D possibly corresponds to TRBD1 (6 bases). Trimming pared 6 bases from V and 1 base from J, leaving 18 bases between. Looked up from germline, CDR1 is SGHAT and CDR2 is FQNNGV. This CDR3 is 16 amino acids long. The CDR3 DNA sequence: TGTGCCAGCAGAGCAGCTAGGACAGAGTCCCAAGAGACCCAGTACTTC. Its protein is CASRAARTESQETQYF.

This chain uses TRBV28 with TRBJ2-5; TRBD2 is a possible D gene (5 bases). V lost 6 bases to trimming and J lost 2 bases, with 16 bases between them. The CDR3 is 15 residues long. Germline CDR1 and CDR2: MDHEN and SYDVKM. The CDR3, as DNA: TGTGCCAGCAGGCCAAGCGGAGTAGGGCAAGAGACCCAGTACTTC. This gives the protein CASRPSGVGQETQYF.

The rearrangement uses TRBV28 and TRBJ2-4, with D perhaps matching TRBD1 (7 bases). This CDR3 is 14 amino acids long. Germline V gene lookup returns CDR1 MDHEN and CDR2 SYDVKM. V was pared by 6 bases and J by 10 bases, with 19 bases between. The CDR3 reads CASSRQGLVGIQYF. CDR3 nucleotide sequence: TGTGCCAGCAGCCGACAGGGACTGGTAGGGATTCAGTACTTC.

In its sample, this clone was seen a few times. V gene TRBV7-3 combines with J gene TRBJ2-7; TRBD1 might be the D (6 bases). The CDR3 is made up of 15 amino acids. The V and J ends lost 2 bases and 6 bases respectively, with 17 bases between them. CDR1 and CDR2 from the germline V gene are SGHTA and FQGTGA. The CDR3 is CASSLYFGAGVEQYF. In DNA, the CDR3 is TGTGCCAGCAGCTTATATTTCGGTGCAGGGGTCGAGCAGTACTTC.

The chain carries TRBV6-1 and TRBJ1-5, with a weak D call TRBD1 (5 bases). CDR1 and CDR2 from the germline V gene are MNHNS and SASEGT. This CDR3 comprises 14 residues. V lost 9 bases to trimming and J lost 6 bases, with 18 bases between them. In DNA form, the CDR3 reads TGTGCCAGTGGGCCGGGGGTACGCAGTCAGCCCCAGCATTTT. Translation: CASGPGVRSQPQHF.

The chain recombines TRBV27 with TRBJ1-4, with 8 bases that match TRBD1. The ends lost 8 bases at V and 5 bases at J; junction bases unmatched: 4. Germline V gene sequence: CDR1 MNHEY, CDR2 SMNVEV (reference sequence). CDR3 length equals 13 residues. The CDR3 nucleotides read TGTGCCAGCGGTCGGACAGGGAATGAAAAACTGTTTTTT. The encoded protein is CASGRTGNEKLFF.